This T cell receptor beta chain was found in a study of blood T cells in healthy people across ages. Broader study findings: Leaving the PBMCs unsorted stopped any conclusive comparison of naive versus antigen-experienced cells.

With a J-beta primer mix and a sample-barcoded 5' primer, a second PCR ran 7 to 11 cycles. A template-switch adaptor that had 12 random nucleotides put a tag on each cDNA molecule. Via MiXCR, TCRdb re-called the 5' RACE reads, giving one row per CDR3 protein. The table has 550,000 to 600,000 distinct CDR3 sequences, roughly a quarter seen once. A remark on this clonotype: Its antigen is unidentified.

Investigators took ten milliliters of peripheral blood from every donor. Total RNA amounts of at least 6 micrograms were extracted per sample. Per germline, CDR1 SGHRS and CDR2 YFSETQ. Trimming removed 3 bases from V and 2 bases from J; junction bases left unmatched: 5. This CDR3 has 14 amino acids. Sequencing was done on a sample of blood. The receptor's source is a woman between 65 and 79 years old in good health. The V and J genes are TRBV5-1 and TRBJ2-7, with 7 bases fitting TRBD1. The CDR3 DNA follows: TGCGCCAGCAGCTCGGGACAGTTCACCTACGAGCAGTACTTC. Amino acids: CASSSGQFTYEQYF.